In its sample, the clone carrying this T cell receptor (beta chain) was seen a few times. Its specificity is unknown. The germline V and J ends were trimmed by 8 bases and 4 bases, with 20 bases remaining between them. From germline, CDR1 is SQVTM and CDR2 ANQGSEA. The CDR3 is made up of 14 amino acids. This specimen comes from a study of cytomegalovirus exposure and HLA in healthy donors. Background on the study: Prior work identified around 100 million unique TCR beta sequences in roughly 180 million T cells.

The PCR employed 60 Vbeta primers together with 13 Jbeta primers. The data were produced by immunoSEQ multiplex PCR, yet TCRdb's version contains in-frame clones alone and is incomplete. This table has 200,000 to 250,000 clones, over 70% appearing once. Whole-study results and caveats: Reported results showed that the classifier diagnosed cytomegalovirus status with high specificity and sensitivity. Later genetic work tied a missense DCLRE1C variant to beta-chain V and J trimming. HLA-A and HLA-B allele assignments for most subjects were reportedly predicted accurately using TCR beta sequences.

The rearrangement uses TRBV29-1 and TRBJ1-1, with D possibly being TRBD1 (5 bases). The receptor comes from a woman aged 60 to 75 in good health and CMV-seropositive. The sample was PBMCs. DNA for the CDR3: TGCAGCTCAACCGGGTCCGGGGGGGGCACTGAAGCTTTCTTT. Residues: CSSTGSGGGTEAFF.